These 2 T cell receptor beta chains were all obtained from the same sample, sequenced in a study of T-cell reconstitution after alpha-beta-depleted transplantation in children. Preparation of the TCRbeta library was carried out with unique molecular identifiers. TCRdb recomputed calls from the PCR reads with MiXCR, one row per CDR3 protein. The data contain some 290,000 distinct CDR3 sequences, 23% of them seen just once; the ten biggest clones take up approximately 10%. Sequences were derived from PBMCs, mostly from graft donor cells, sampled 180 days after TCRalphabeta/CD19-depleted stem cell transplant. These receptors came from a male patient between 5 and 17 years old who had a stem cell transplant for acute lymphoblastic leukemia, so the T cells may come from the graft donor.

The chain is built from TRBV7-2 and TRBJ2-3; tentative D call: TRBD2 (5 bases). The CDR3 is 17 amino acids. The germline gives CDR1 SGHTA, CDR2 FQGNSA. Between the trimmed V and J ends, which lost 1 base and 0 bases, there was a span of 14 bases. For the CDR3, the DNA is TGTGCCAGCAGCTTAGGAGAGAGGGCAGCTAGCACAGATACGCAGTATTTT. Residues: CASSLGERAASTDTQYF.

This chain uses TRBV20-1 with TRBJ1-1, with no clear D. V was shortened by 3 bases and J by 7 bases, with 15 bases between the two germline ends. Germline-derived CDR1 and CDR2 are DFQATT and SNEGSKA (reference sequence). The CDR3 is 13 amino acids. CDR3 DNA: TGCAGTGCTAGTACACCGAGGGTCTATGAAGCTTTCTTT. Amino acid sequence: CSASTPRVYEAFF.